This record concerns one T cell receptor (beta chain) sequence. Its antigen remains unidentified. Base quality data are lacking; no much larger clone is found one base away. The cohort was made up of about 610 healthy bone marrow donors. At the time of sampling, every cohort member was nominally healthy, though immune exposures that went unrecorded were likely present. The donor was CMV seropositive and belonged to the group of more than 250 seropositive cohort members. Each donor provided a peripheral blood sample, and peripheral blood mononuclear cells were used for TCR beta sequencing. Genomic DNA extraction from the blood cell samples was performed with the Qiagen DNeasy Blood Extraction Kit. This record belongs to a study of cytomegalovirus exposure and HLA in healthy donors (dated by TCRdb to 2017 to 2019). At the level of the whole study: An earlier analysis of several hundred of the donors reported 250 to 350 Gb of sequence data and 117 million unique TCR beta sequences from 150 million to 200 million T cells. An early release that covered 500 to 800 HLA-typed donors contained 250 to 350 gigabases of sequencing data and tens of millions of unique TCR sequences. The genetic ancestry cluster associated with self-reported Caucasian donors included 81% of the approximately 400 genotyped donors. The study aimed to test whether cataloging public T cell receptors could reveal signatures of past pathogen exposure. The T cell repertoires of around 670 subjects were profiled by immunosequencing and related to cytomegalovirus serostatus. Besides the first cohort of approximately 710 subjects, a separate validation cohort made up of some 110 different subjects was used. To predict cytomegalovirus infection status, the study combined high-throughput TCR immunosequencing, statistical association of individual TCRs with disease status, and machine learning. In a later analysis, previously published TCR beta repertoires from roughly 710 donors were re-analyzed and high-resolution HLA genotyping was added so that TCR occurrence patterns could be studied. The later analysis used no new phenotypic data to find candidate immune exposures, relying instead on TCR beta sequences and their occurrence across donors. To decide whether each TCR beta V gene segment behaved as functional or pseudogenic, an earlier analysis of some 600 of the donors relied on high-throughput TCR beta sequencing. Donor age, sex, ethnicity and CMV serostatus were compiled alongside the repertoire data. A later genetic analysis took genome-wide SNP genotypes for about three fifths of the roughly 670 donors and used that subset as a discovery cohort. All discovery cohort repertoires had been generated on a single sequencing platform. HLA typing included class I and class II loci at four-digit resolution. The number of typed donors differed by locus: about 620-640 for A, B, C, DRB1 and DQB1; some 500 for DQA1; roughly 600 for DPA1; and about 470 for DPB1. A handful of DR-DQ haplotypes were handled as single units for association and clustering because linkage in the cohort was strong. Among over 350 genotyped donors of the cohort, an average of roughly 240,000 unique TCR beta nucleotide sequences were sequenced per donor, around 20% of them non-productive. Overall study results and their limits: A later analysis found that most CMV-associated TCR beta chains appeared HLA-restricted, with HLA associations seemingly driven largely by CMV exposure. Compared with the roughly 670-donor mean, donors in an Asian-associated ancestry cluster had fewer N-insertions in productive TCRs, according to a later genetic analysis. Assigning TCR associations to individual alleles was difficult when HLA alleles, especially DR and DQ, strongly co-occurred. According to a later analysis, TCR association rates differed among HLA loci, with DRB1 alleles showing the most associated TCRs and HLA-C alleles showing the fewest. A later analysis reported that several top co-occurrence clusters appeared linked to parvovirus B19, influenza, CMV and Epstein-Barr virus. In a later analysis, around 15,000 TCR beta sequences were associated with specific HLA alleles at a false discovery rate of 0.05. Correlated functional status among segregating V segments might reflect linkage disequilibrium, but an unknown experimental factor could not be ruled out. A later genetic analysis associated a missense DCLRE1C variant with V-gene and J-gene trimming of TCR beta chains, and an independent cohort replicated the association. Most TCR sequences were observed very rarely across donors, whereas some public TCRs were present in many individuals. Presence/absence analyses assumed roughly uniform sequencing depth across donors, an assumption that may not hold. About 15 rarely observed V segments, including chromosome 9 orphons, were excluded from the earlier analysis of a few hundred of the donors because counts were too low. For the cohort, immune exposure information was limited to CMV serostatus. A further reported finding was that TCR beta sequences accurately predicted the HLA-A and HLA-B alleles for most subjects in the first cohort. A later analysis found that HLA-associated TCR beta chains were more clonally expanded and had lower generation probabilities than equally common non-associated chains. In vitro tests confirmed that a few of the cytomegalovirus-associated TCR beta chains recognize cytomegalovirus antigens. According to the authors, the approach could potentially be generalized to other disease states and immunological phenotypes. A group of highly shared sequence variants was considered likely to be a technical artifact of the sequencing pipeline. A total of some 180 TCR beta chains were listed by the study as associated with cytomegalovirus. HLA typing was unavailable for some donors at each locus, so association tests used only the typed subset. In this cohort, only TCR beta chains were sequenced, and detectable features were limited by the absence of alpha or paired-chain data. The classifier was reported to diagnose cytomegalovirus status with high specificity and sensitivity in both the original and validation cohorts. An earlier analysis of around 500 of the donors showed that most TCR beta V segments appeared in productive rearrangements either about 87% or about 30% of the time, which broadly matched IMGT annotations.

To prepare the library, the immunoSEQ multiplex PCR assay was applied. The multiplex PCR relied on a mix of 60 forward primers for TCR Vbeta segments and 13 reverse primers for TCR Jbeta segments. A multiplex PCR assay on genomic DNA amplified the CDR3 region of rearranged TCR beta genes. The Illumina HiSeq System was used to sequence the amplified TCR beta libraries as 87-base-pair reads. Regarding the original processing steps: Across the 500 to 750 repertoires, a later analysis counted 78 million or so unique TCR beta chains, 8.5 million to 12 million of which were shared by at least two donors. Raw reads were error-corrected and collapsed into unique sequences with a nearest-neighbor algorithm that merged closely related sequences to remove PCR and sequencing errors. Alignment of CDR3 sequences to IMGT reference sequences was used to assign V, D and J gene segments. Each retained sequence needed at least a six-nucleotide match to both a V gene segment and a J gene segment. Rearrangements were called productive when the CDR3 lacked stop codons and stayed in frame with V and J; all others were non-productive. Following IMGT convention, CDR3 was defined as the stretch from the second conserved V-encoded cysteine to the conserved J-encoded phenylalanine. The earlier analysis of about 620 of the donors excluded sequences that lacked an unambiguous match to a single V gene segment. An earlier analysis of fewer than 750 of the donors called V segments functional above 56.7% productive rearrangements and segregating when the between-donor standard deviation exceeded 5%. To diagnose cytomegalovirus status from the catalog of TCR beta chain sequences, a statistical classification framework was built. In a later analysis, TCR nucleotide sequences were compared against IMGT/GENE-DB human TR gene sequences so that V and J genes could be assigned. In a later analysis, CDR3 sequences and most-parsimonious VDJ recombination scenarios were assigned using the TCRdist pipeline. In a later analysis, each TCR beta chain was defined by its CDR3 amino acid sequence together with its V-gene family, and reads without a unique V-gene family were excluded. As a way to deal with suspected cross-contamination and a sequencing artifact, a later analysis dropped approximately 590 nucleotide sequences that were highly shared and had low generation probability. A later analysis calculated a clonal expansion index for each public chain from normalized within-repertoire ranks of inferred template counts. In a later analysis, generation probabilities were computed using a VDJ recombination model fitted to out-of-frame rearrangements, and the results were checked against IGoR. Hypergeometric tests were used in a later analysis to score TCR-TCR, TCR-HLA and TCR-CMV co-occurrence, with a repertoire-size bias correction applied to the TCR pairs. False discovery rates were estimated in a later analysis by permuting HLA or CMV assignments 20 times. A later analysis grouped co-occurring TCRs with DBSCAN, adding TCRdist sequence similarity when clustering within HLA-allele-positive subsets. Co-occurrence clustering excluded repertoires with fewer than 30,000 or more than 120,000 public chains, plus five with anomalous nucleotide sharing. Drawn from immuneACCESS, this table holds only the in-frame rearrangements with V and J called that TCRdb kept. Clones are partly lost; checked studies trace under half to an unresolved V gene and leave the rest unexplained. V and J calls plus clone size are reproduced from that table; the DNA served to infer D and trimming. A total of fewer than 300,000 clones appear in this sample, roughly 89% of them only once. The ten largest clones take up 3.5% to 4% of the sample.

Sequenced: PBMCs. This receptor was obtained from a man aged 35 to 55 in good health and CMV-seropositive.

The CDR3 protein: CASSPLRVLNYEQYF. The sequenced DNA is TGTGCCAGCAGCCCATTGCGGGTGCTGAACTACGAGCAGTACTTC. The sequence joins TRBV28 to TRBJ2-7; matching of 5 bases hints at TRBD2 as the D gene. The CDR3 covers 15 residues, taking in both the cysteine and the phenylalanine. Of all the DNA, just the CDR3 is kept, 45 bases in frame from base 1. The germline ends are 18 bases apart after V is trimmed by 6 bases and J by 3 bases. As encoded in the germline V gene, CDR1 is MDHEN while CDR2 is SYDVKM.